The present entry profiles one T cell receptor beta chain with its context. No cognate antigen has been identified for it. Base qualities are not recorded, but no much larger clone differs from it by a single base. The donors were healthy, HIV-negative adults who had no recently reported acute infections or vaccinations. Only Caucasian adults living in Nashville, Tennessee, USA were represented among the donors. For unsorted samples, 75 million to 100 million PBMCs were counted and genomic DNA was extracted with the QIAamp DNA Blood Mini kit. Blood was collected by leukapheresis, and PBMCs were isolated by Ficoll-Histopaque density gradient centrifugation and then cryopreserved in liquid nitrogen vapor phase. The record originates from a study of shared clonotypes between healthy human individuals (TCRdb year 2020). Notes on the research overall: Two women and a few men aged 18 to 49 years were included in the cohort. The study deeply sequenced blood TCR repertoires of five healthy adults to estimate repertoire size and the extent of clonotype sharing between individuals. To increase sequencing depth and limit assay-specific biases, different laboratories used diverse techniques to prepare libraries and sequence TCR repertoires. Per donor, leukapheresis produced somewhere between about 0.9 and 9 billion PBMCs. Points the paper makes about the study in general: Because the study included a small number of donors, the genetic and exposure-history diversity represented was limited. Sampling was restricted to blood, and TCR repertoires in tissues likely differ from the TCR repertoires found in blood. Based on pairwise subsampling, the degree of clonotype sharing among donors was expected to be affected by sequencing depth.

Using the deep immunoSEQ assay, TCR CDR3 regions were amplified from genomic DNA by multiplex PCR. Genomic DNA extracted from each cell subset was distributed evenly over all wells of several immunoSEQ 96-well plates, and each plate served as one replicate. For unsorted PBMC, 250 to 300 ng genomic DNA, equal to about 29,000 T cell genomes, was loaded into each replicate PCR. Ten immunoSEQ deep assay plates were used to sequence unsorted PBMC genomic DNA. Purified libraries were quantified with a Qubit 3.0 fluorometer, sized on a Bioanalyzer 2100, and re-quantified with the KAPA Library Quantification kit. Every immunoSEQ 96-well plate was sequenced on a separate single-read 150-cycle Illumina NextSeq 550 flow cell. In the source study's methods: Because the immunoSEQ output included only junctional sequences and no quality scores, the filtering could not be the same as the filtering used for full-length reads. Sequences were annotated with PyIR, a Python wrapper for IgBLAST v1.9, using IMGT germline references to assign V/J genes and CDR3. Reads were removed for weak V/J assignments (E-value above 1e-6), missing CDR3, stop codons, out-of-frame junctions, or ambiguous translated residues. V3J clonotypes were defined as sequences sharing the same inferred V gene, J gene, and CDR3 amino acid sequence. Percentage overlap between repertoires was computed as shared unique clonotypes divided by the size of the smaller repertoire. Richness of each repertoire was evaluated using RTK rarefaction, the Chao1 estimator, and Recon v2.1 estimates of unobserved clonotypes. The source is immuneACCESS, and TCRdb retained only in-frame sequences with V and J called. Part of the clones is not carried over; for the studies checked, unresolved V genes explain less than half of this, and the remainder is unexplained. Clone size and the V and J calls come from that table; the DNA yielded D and trimming. This sample gives about 480,000 clones in total; approximately 85% of them show up just once. The top ten clones comprise 13% of the sample.

From V the trimming removes 4 bases and from J it removes 7 bases, while the gene matches leave 5 bases of the junction unaccounted for. The germline V gene encodes CDR1 SGHRS and CDR2 YFSETQ. The CDR3 sequence holds 14 residues, the cysteine and phenylalanine included. The only DNA kept is the CDR3, 42 bases in frame from the first base. This sequence was found in a woman in her thirties or forties in good health. Some clones in this sample may be carry-over from other donors' samples. The sequenced sample was PBMCs. Here the chain combines TRBV5-1 and TRBJ2-4; 10 central nucleotides agree with TRBD1. The DNA sequence is TGCGCCAGCAGCACGGGACAGGGGTTCAACATTCAGTACTTC. It encodes CASSTGQGFNIQYF.